The entry below describes one T cell receptor (beta chain). These data originate in a study of technical replicates of blood from several donors. Sequenced by immunoSEQ multiplex PCR; TCRdb stores in-frame clones only, minus some. The sample has 78,000 or so clones; around 91% are singletons. Sequencing was performed on T cells isolated from PBMCs. This receptor was identified in a human donor in good health.

The CDR3 loop reads CASSASQASGGQPQHF. The CDR3 DNA is TGTGCCAGCAGCGCCTCTCAAGCTTCAGGGGGTCAGCCCCAGCATTTT. J is TRBJ1-5 and V is TRBV9; 7 bases line up with TRBD1. The CDR3 loop spans 16 amino acids. Germline lookup yields CDR1 SGDLS and CDR2 YYNGEE. The ends lost 3 bases at V and 6 bases at J; junction bases unmatched: 12. Complete variable domain (other parts from reference TRBV9 and TRBJ1-5): DSGVTQTPKHLITATGQRVTLRCSPRSGDLSVYWYQQSLDQGLQFLIQYYNGEERAKGNILERFSAQQFPDLHSELNLSSLELGDSALYFCASSASQASGGQPQHFGDGTRLSIL.